One and the same sample provided the 2 T cell receptor beta chains below, sequenced in a study of identical twins. In TCRdb, the 5' RACE reads were re-called with MiXCR into one record per CDR3 protein. The repertoire holds 1.5 million to 2 million distinct CDR3 sequences, with roughly a third as singletons. Sequencing used cord blood. The receptors derive from a newborn girl in good health.

This clonotype has only a few counts. V is TRBV10-3 and J is TRBJ1-1; the D is unclear. The CDR3 extends over 14 amino acids. Germline V gene sequence: CDR1 ENHRY, CDR2 SYGVKD. V was shortened by 4 bases and J by 1 base, with 10 bases between the two germline ends. The chain's CDR3 is CAISVAARNTEAFF. The CDR3, as DNA: TGTGCCATCAGTGTCGCGGCACGGAACACTGAAGCTTTCTTT.

The V and J genes are TRBV2 and TRBJ2-4; possibly TRBD2 for D (7 bases). The J call may be mistaken, given a closer DNA end match to TRBJ2-7. The CDR3 sequence is 15 residues long. Germline V gives CDR1 SNHLY, CDR2 FYNNEI. The CDR3 loop reads CASNKPRGATYEQYF. The CDR3 DNA is TGTGCCAGCAACAAACCCCGGGGGGCGACCTACGAGCAGTACTTC.